The 15 T cell receptor beta chains presented below share a single source sample, sequenced in a study of response to subunit inactivated influenza vaccine. In TCRdb, the RT-PCR reads were re-called with MiXCR into one record per CDR3 protein. The sample holds around 750,000 distinct CDR3 sequences, approximately 22% seen once. Here the sequenced sample was PBMCs from blood, taken 5 to 6 days after vaccination. The source is a man aged 45-65 years who received an inactivated influenza vaccine.

Only a few counts were recorded for this clonotype. The V and J genes are TRBV6-5 and TRBJ2-2; D possibly corresponds to TRBD2 (5 bases). From germline, CDR1 is MNHEY and CDR2 SVGAGI. The length of the CDR3 is 16 residues. V lost 2 bases and J 6 bases, leaving 16 bases between the germline ends. The CDR3 region has the DNA TGTGCCAGCAGTTACGGGAGACTGCCGTTGGCCGGGGAGCTGTTTTTT. Its protein is CASSYGRLPLAGELFF.

The V call is TRBV4-2, the J call TRBJ2-3; D not certain. The CDR3 contains 16 residues. The ends were cut back, 4 bases at V and 1 base at J, with 15 bases in the middle. The germline V gene encodes CDR1 LGHNA and CDR2 YNFKEQ. The CDR3 is CASSPSLLEGTDTQYF. The CDR3 DNA follows: TGTGCCAGCAGCCCATCCCTCTTGGAAGGCACAGATACGCAGTATTTT.

This clonotype was found many times. The rearrangement joins TRBV7-8 to TRBJ2-1; unclear D gene. Germline values: CDR1 SGHVS, CDR2 FQNEAQ. V lost 8 bases, J lost 0 bases, and 11 bases lay in between. The CDR3 length is 14 residues. Here the CDR3 DNA reads TGTGCCAGCGTCGGGTTGAGCTCCTACAATGAGCAGTTCTTC. Its protein product is CASVGLSSYNEQFF.

This clonotype was found many times. The chain uses TRBV5-1 and TRBJ1-1, with D perhaps matching TRBD1 (6 bases). The CDR3 covers 14 residues. Per the germline V gene, CDR1 is SGHRS and CDR2 is YFSETQ. The germline V and J ends were trimmed by 4 bases and 4 bases, with 14 bases remaining between them. The CDR3 bases are TGCGCCAGCAGCAGGGAGGGGGGGACCACTGAAGCTTTCTTT. Translating gives CASSREGGTTEAFF.

This clonotype was counted a few times. This chain connects TRBV20-1 to TRBJ2-7; TRBD2 matches at 15 bases. Germline CDR1 is DFQATT and CDR2 is SNEGSKA (reference sequence). The CDR3 is 15 amino acids. V gave up 5 bases and J gave up 6 bases; unmatched junction bases: 8. The CDR3 sequence: CSAWPAGLAGGEQYF. CDR3 DNA: TGCAGTGCTTGGCCTGCGGGACTAGCGGGAGGCGAGCAGTACTTC.

This clonotype was counted a few times. The J gene is TRBJ1-4, the V gene TRBV20-1; no definite D call. Germline values: CDR1 DFQATT, CDR2 SNEGSKA (reference sequence). Trimming pared 0 bases from V and 4 bases from J, leaving 18 bases between. This CDR3 has 17 residues. CDR3 in amino acids: CSARDHLRQNLNEKLFF. In nucleotides, the CDR3 is TGCAGTGCTAGAGATCACCTGAGGCAAAACCTTAATGAAAAACTGTTTTTT.

The rearrangement links TRBV4-1 to TRBJ1-5; 11 bases map to TRBD1. The CDR3 runs 17 residues. Germline V CDR1 and CDR2: MGHRA, YSYEKL. The V gene end was trimmed by 8 bases and the J gene end by 0 bases; junction bases not matched to a gene: 9. The chain's CDR3 is CASHRTGGPNSNQPQHF. The CDR3 DNA is TGCGCCAGCCACAGGACAGGGGGCCCGAATAGCAATCAGCCCCAGCATTTT.

This chain uses TRBV20-1 with TRBJ2-4, with 8 positions matching TRBD1. Per the germline V gene, CDR1 is DFQATT and CDR2 is SNEGSKA (reference sequence). This CDR3 spans 15 amino acids. Germline trimming cut 5 bases from V and 1 base from J; bases unmatched to any gene: 7. CDR3 protein: CSADQRTGAKNIQYF. The DNA for the CDR3 is TGCAGTGCTGATCAACGGACAGGGGCCAAAAACATTCAGTACTTC.

This chain connects TRBV19 to TRBJ1-5; the match to TRBD1 covers 9 bases. The V and J ends lost 7 bases and 2 bases, in that order; junction bases with no gene match: 6. Germline CDR1 LNHDA, CDR2 SQIVND (reference sequence). CDR3 size: 15 residues. This CDR3 reads CASKDRGWGNQPQHF. DNA of the CDR3: TGTGCCAGTAAGGACAGGGGTTGGGGCAATCAGCCCCAGCATTTT.

This chain uses TRBV24-1 with TRBJ2-3; 8 bases agree with TRBD2. CDR1 KGHDR and CDR2 SFDVKD come from the germline V gene. V lost 4 bases, J lost 0 bases, and 2 bases stayed unmatched. CDR3 size: 15 residues. The CDR3 region is CATSETGGSTDTQYF. CDR3 sequence (DNA): TGTGCCACCAGTGAAACGGGAGGGAGCACAGATACGCAGTATTTT.

The V gene is TRBV20-1, the J gene TRBJ2-1, with a weak D call TRBD2 (5 bases). CDR1 is DFQATT and CDR2 is SNEGSKA in the germline V gene (reference sequence). V was pared by 3 bases and J by 7 bases, with 13 bases between. The CDR3 is 13 residues long. The CDR3 nucleotides are TGCAGTGCTAGCGGGAAATCGCGGAATGAGCAGTTCTTC. Its translation is CSASGKSRNEQFF.

This chain joins TRBV12-3 or TRBV12-4 and TRBJ1-1; D remains ambiguous. V gave up 5 bases and J gave up 1 base, with 11 bases separating them. The CDR3 runs 14 residues. CDR3 in DNA: TGTGCCAGCAGTATGAGACGGGAGAACACTGAAGCTTTCTTT. This gives the protein CASSMRRENTEAFF.

The V and J genes are TRBV5-1 and TRBJ2-3; tentative D call: TRBD1 (6 bases). The V gene's germline CDR1 is SGHRS and CDR2 YFSETQ. The V end was cut by 0 bases, the J end by 6 bases, with 14 bases between. There are 15 residues in the CDR3. CDR3 sequence (DNA): TGCGCCAGCAGCTTGGCAGGCCAGGGGATGGATACGCAGTATTTT. Its protein is CASSLAGQGMDTQYF.

This clonotype came up a few times. This sequence joins TRBV10-3 and TRBJ2-7; 9 bases are shared with TRBD2. This CDR3 has 15 amino acids. With V trimmed by 6 bases and J by 2 bases, 8 bases remained unmatched. Germline lookup yields CDR1 ENHRY and CDR2 SYGVKD. The CDR3 coding sequence is TGTGCCATCAGCCCCAGGGTAGCGGGGGCCTACGAGCAGTACTTC. It translates to CAISPRVAGAYEQYF.

This clonotype was seen many times. The chain has TRBV15 and TRBJ2-7; D is possibly TRBD2 (5 bases). This CDR3 is built from 15 residues. CDR1 is LNHNV and CDR2 is YYDKDF in the germline V gene (reference sequence). The ends were cut back, 0 bases at V and 1 base at J, with 10 bases in the middle. CDR3 in amino acids: CATSRERVGSYEQYF. CDR3 sequence (DNA): TGTGCCACCAGCAGAGAGAGGGTGGGGTCCTACGAGCAGTACTTC.